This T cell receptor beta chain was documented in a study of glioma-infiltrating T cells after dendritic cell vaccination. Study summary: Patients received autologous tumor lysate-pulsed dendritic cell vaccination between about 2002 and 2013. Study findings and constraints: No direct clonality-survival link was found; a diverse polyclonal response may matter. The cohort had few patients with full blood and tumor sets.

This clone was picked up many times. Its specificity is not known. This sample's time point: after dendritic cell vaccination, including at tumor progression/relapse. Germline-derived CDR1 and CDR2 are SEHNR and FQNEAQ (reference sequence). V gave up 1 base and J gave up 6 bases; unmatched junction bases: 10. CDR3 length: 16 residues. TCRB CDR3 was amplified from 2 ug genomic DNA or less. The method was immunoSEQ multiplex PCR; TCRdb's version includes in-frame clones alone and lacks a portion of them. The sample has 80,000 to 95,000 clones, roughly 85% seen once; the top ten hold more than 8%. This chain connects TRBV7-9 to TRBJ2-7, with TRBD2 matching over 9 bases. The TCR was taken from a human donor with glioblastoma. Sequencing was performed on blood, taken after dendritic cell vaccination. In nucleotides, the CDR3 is TGTGCCAGCAGCTTAGTAATAGCGGGAGAAGGAGCCGAGCAGTACTTC. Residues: CASSLVIAGEGAEQYF.